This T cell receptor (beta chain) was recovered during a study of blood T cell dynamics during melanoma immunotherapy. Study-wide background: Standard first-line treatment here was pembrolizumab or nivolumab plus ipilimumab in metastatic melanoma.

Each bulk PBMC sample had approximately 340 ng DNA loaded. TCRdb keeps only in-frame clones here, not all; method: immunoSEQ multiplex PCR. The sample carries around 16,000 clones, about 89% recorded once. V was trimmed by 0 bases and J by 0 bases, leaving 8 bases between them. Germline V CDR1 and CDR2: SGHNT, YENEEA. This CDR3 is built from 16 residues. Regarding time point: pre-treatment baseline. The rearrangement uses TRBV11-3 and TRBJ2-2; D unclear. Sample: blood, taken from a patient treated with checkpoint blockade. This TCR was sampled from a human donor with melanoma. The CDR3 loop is CASSLDSRANTGELFF. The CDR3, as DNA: TGTGCCAGCAGCTTAGATAGTCGGGCGAACACCGGGGAGCTGTTTTTT.